This entry describes one T cell receptor (beta chain). This sample stems from a study of blood T cell repertoires in COVID-19. Study context: Whether acute or convalescent, the COVID-19 samples came from the United States, Italy and Spain. T cells, B-cell-depleted T cells, or PBMCs supplied cDNA or gDNA.

As handled by the study authors: By means of reference gene primer amplification, nucleated cell counts were estimated. Sequenced by immunoSEQ multiplex PCR; TCRdb stores in-frame clones only, minus some. V and J calls and clone size are copied from that table; D and trimming were computed from the DNA. The table records 90,000 to 150,000 clones, approximately 83% of them present only once. Sequencing input: peripheral blood. The receptor was isolated from a man older than 75 with acute or convalescent COVID-19.

Here the CDR3 DNA reads TGCGCCAGCAGCTTGGCAAGGACAGTGAACACTGAAGCTTTCTTT. Protein product: CASSLARTVNTEAFF. The chain employs TRBV5-1 and TRBJ1-1, with D perhaps matching TRBD1 (6 bases). The CDR3 has 15 residues. V was trimmed by 0 bases and J by 0 bases, leaving 9 bases between them. From germline, CDR1 is SGHRS and CDR2 YFSETQ.